This T cell receptor (beta chain) was identified in a study of T-cell memory formation after mild COVID-19. In its sample, this clonotype was seen a few times. Its antigen is as yet unknown. General study findings and limits: Clones that shrank (day 15 to 85) were balanced CD4/CD8, whereas later expanders leaned CD4+.

Per germline, CDR1 SEHNR and CDR2 FQNEAQ (reference sequence). This CDR3 is built from 17 residues. The junction had 8 bases not matched to a gene; V was cut back by 5 bases and J by 1 base. TCRdb re-called the 5' RACE reads with MiXCR, one entry per CDR3 protein. The sample lists a few hundred thousand distinct CDR3 sequences; 20% to 25% were seen once. The sequencing input was PBMCs or a T cell subset sorted from them (not recorded which). The gene calls are TRBV7-9 and TRBJ2-3, with TRBD2 matching over 11 bases. This TCR was sampled from an adult woman who had mild COVID-19 (a few samples of this study predate the infection). Cell type and time point are not known. CDR3 protein: CASSPGTSGARTDTQYF. CDR3 bases: TGTGCCAGCAGCCCTGGGACTAGCGGCGCACGCACAGATACGCAGTATTTT.